Each of the 15 T cell receptor beta chains below was sequenced from the same sample in a study of cytomegalovirus exposure and HLA in healthy donors. The repertoire was sequenced with immunoSEQ multiplex PCR; TCRdb's copy has only in-frame clones and lacks some. Among 150,000 to 200,000 clones, 86% were seen once, and the ten largest hold almost 1.5%. The sequenced material came from PBMCs. The source of these receptors is a woman aged 18 to 35 in good health and CMV-seronegative.

The rearrangement links TRBV7-2 to TRBJ2-7; 14 bases match TRBD2. Looked up from germline, CDR1 is SGHTA and CDR2 is FQGNSA. This CDR3 has 17 amino acids. Trimming took 3 bases from V and 0 from J; bases not matched to a gene: 4. As DNA, the CDR3 is TGTGCCAGCAGCTTCAGACTAGCGGGAGGGGGCTCCTACGAGCAGTACTTC. The encoded protein is CASSFRLAGGGSYEQYF.

This rearrangement joins TRBV15 to TRBJ1-4; D is possibly TRBD1 (6 bases). This CDR3 comprises 16 residues. Trimming shortened V by 3 bases and J by 4 bases, and 15 bases separated the two germline ends. The germline CDR1 and CDR2 sequences are LNHNV and YYDKDF (reference sequence). Written as DNA, the CDR3 is TGTGCCACCAGCAGCGAAAAACAGGGCCTTAATGAAAAACTGTTTTTT. Encoded protein: CATSSEKQGLNEKLFF.

The chain recombines TRBV7-2 with TRBJ2-7, with TRBD2 matching 8 bases. Germline values: CDR1 SGHTA, CDR2 FQGNSA. The CDR3 contains 14 residues. The junction had 1 base not matched to a gene; V was cut back by 1 base and J by 2 bases. The CDR3 loop is CASSLGAGAYEQYF. In nucleotides, the CDR3 is TGTGCCAGCAGCTTAGGAGCGGGAGCCTACGAGCAGTACTTC.

The V gene is TRBV2, the J gene TRBJ2-6; no clear D. From germline, CDR1 is SNHLY and CDR2 FYNNEI. The CDR3 has 14 residues. The V end lost 9 bases, the J end lost 0 bases, and 9 bases lay between the germline ends. As DNA, the CDR3 is TGTGCCAGTACTTCACGCTCTGGGGCCAACGTCCTGACTTTC. It yields the protein CASTSRSGANVLTF.

This chain links TRBV2 with TRBJ1-4; possible D gene TRBD1, 6 bases. This CDR3 has 15 residues. In germline, CDR1 is SNHLY, CDR2 FYNNEI. Trimming took 6 bases from V and 0 from J, leaving 11 bases between them. The CDR3 sequence: CASRKDSATNEKLFF. The CDR3 DNA reads TGTGCCAGCAGAAAGGACAGTGCAACTAATGAAAAACTGTTTTTT.

The chain uses TRBV11-2 and TRBJ1-5; D is perhaps TRBD1 (6 bases). This CDR3 spans 15 amino acids. Trimming took off 1 base at V and 3 bases at J, with 10 bases between the two ends. Germline values: CDR1 SGHAT, CDR2 FQNNGV. The chain's CDR3 is CASSLVAGANQPQHF. In DNA, the CDR3 is TGTGCCAGCAGCTTAGTAGCAGGGGCCAATCAGCCCCAGCATTTT.

The chain recombines TRBV2 with TRBJ2-7; 8 nucleotides align to TRBD1. The germline V gene encodes CDR1 SNHLY and CDR2 FYNNEI. With 1 base clipped from V and 3 bases from J, the junction kept 8 bases outside the gene matches. The CDR3 loop spans 16 amino acids. The CDR3: CASSEVEDRESYEQYF. The DNA of the CDR3 is TGTGCCAGCAGTGAAGTAGAGGACAGGGAGAGCTACGAGCAGTACTTC.

This clone was recorded once. The gene calls are TRBV11-2 and TRBJ2-1; D may be TRBD2 (5 bases). The length of the CDR3 is 14 residues. The germline CDR1 and CDR2 sequences are SGHAT and FQNNGV. The V and J ends lost 3 bases and 4 bases respectively, with 10 bases between them. The CDR3 sequence is CASSFRERYNEQFF. DNA for the CDR3: TGTGCCAGCAGCTTCCGGGAACGATACAATGAGCAGTTCTTC. The variable domain in full, completed from reference TRBV11-2 and TRBJ2-1, reads EAGVAQSPRYKIIEKRQSVAFWCNPISGHATLYWYQQILGQGPKLLIQFQNNGVVDDSQLPKDRFSAERLKGVDSTLKIQPAKLEDSAVYLCASSFRERYNEQFFGPGTRLTVL.

J is TRBJ1-1 and V is TRBV6-1; a weak D match, TRBD1 (5 bases). V dropped 2 bases and J dropped 6 bases, with 28 bases sitting between them. The germline CDR1 and CDR2 sequences are MNHNS and SASEGT. This CDR3 is built from 19 residues. CDR3 nucleotide sequence: TGTGCCAGCAGTGAAATGGAAATGGGAACGATAGGGGAGGGGTCTGAAGCTTTCTTT. Protein sequence: CASSEMEMGTIGEGSEAFF.

This clone has a single count. The rearrangement joins TRBV19 to TRBJ1-2, with no clear D. Germline V gene data show CDR1 as LNHDA and CDR2 as SQIVND (reference sequence). V lost 5 bases, J lost 4 bases, and 8 bases lay in between. The CDR3 totals 12 residues. The CDR3 here is CASSPSLYGYTF. The CDR3 DNA reads TGTGCCAGTAGTCCGAGTCTCTATGGCTACACCTTC.

This clone was seen more than once but under ten times. The rearrangement joins TRBV15 to TRBJ2-7, with 10 nucleotides matching TRBD2. CDR3 size: 15 residues. CDR1 is LNHNV, CDR2 YYDKDF, per germline (reference sequence). V lost 0 bases to trimming and J lost 6 bases; unmatched junction nucleotides: 5. In nucleotides, the CDR3 is TGTGCCACCAGCAGAGATACTAGCGGGATGGTCGAGCAGTACTTC. Translating gives CATSRDTSGMVEQYF.

The genes are TRBV27 and TRBJ2-2, with D maybe TRBD2 (5 bases). V lost 6 bases and J 1 base, leaving 9 bases between the germline ends. The CDR3 is made up of 14 amino acids. Germline V gene sequence: CDR1 MNHEY, CDR2 SMNVEV (reference sequence). CDR3 in DNA: TGTGCCAGCAGGCCCGGGGTGAACACCGGGGAGCTGTTTTTT. It encodes CASRPGVNTGELFF.

This chain uses TRBV7-9 with TRBJ1-1; tentative D call: TRBD1 (5 bases). Looked up from germline, CDR1 is SEHNR and CDR2 is FQNEAQ (reference sequence). V lost 5 bases and J 7 bases, leaving 14 bases between the germline ends. The CDR3 runs 13 residues. CDR3 sequence: CASSPGGDSEAFF. The CDR3 DNA is TGTGCCAGCAGCCCGGGGGGGGATAGTGAAGCTTTCTTT.

This rearrangement joins TRBV12-5 to TRBJ1-4; a possible D gene is TRBD1 (6 bases). CDR1 is LGHNT and CDR2 is FRNRAP in the germline V gene. The CDR3 runs 15 residues. Trimming removed 6 bases from V and 0 bases from J, with 11 bases in between. The CDR3 sequence is CASGGRGSTNEKLFF. CDR3 bases: TGTGCTAGTGGAGGCAGGGGATCAACTAATGAAAAACTGTTTTTT.

J is TRBJ2-7 and V is TRBV7-9; 8 bases are a match to TRBD2. V trimming: 5 bases; J trimming: 4 bases; junction bases outside the gene matches: 7. Germline loops: CDR1 SEHNR, CDR2 FQNEAQ (reference sequence). The CDR3 extends over 14 amino acids. CDR3 nucleotides: TGTGCCAGCAGCGCGGGACTAGATGCGTACGAGCAGTACTTC. Translating gives CASSAGLDAYEQYF.